The 7 T cell receptor beta chains below all came from one sample that was sequenced in a study of blood T cell repertoires in COVID-19. Assay used: immunoSEQ multiplex PCR; TCRdb lists only in-frame clones, some missing. The table shows over 80,000 clones, with 88% occurring only once. The sample comprised peripheral blood. The receptor source for this set is a woman of 80 years or more with acute or convalescent COVID-19.

This chain joins TRBV5-5 and TRBJ2-2; tentative D call: TRBD1 (5 bases). V was clipped by 2 bases and J by 4 bases, with 12 bases between them. The germline gives CDR1 SGHKS, CDR2 YYEKEE (reference sequence). CDR3 length: 15 residues. The DNA of the CDR3 is TGTGCCAGCAGCTTTGCGTCGACAGTCACCGGGGAGCTGTTTTTT. This sequence encodes CASSFASTVTGELFF.

The V gene is TRBV9, the J gene TRBJ2-5, with D unclear. This CDR3 contains 13 residues. Between the trimmed V and J ends, which lost 0 bases and 5 bases, there was a span of 8 bases. Germline assignment: CDR1 SGDLS and CDR2 YYNGEE. CDR3 region: CASSVGMRETQYF. CDR3 coding DNA: TGTGCCAGCAGCGTAGGGATGAGGGAGACCCAGTACTTC. Drawing the rest from reference TRBV9 and TRBJ2-5, the complete variable domain is DSGVTQTPKHLITATGQRVTLRCSPRSGDLSVYWYQQSLDQGLQFLIQYYNGEERAKGNILERFSAQQFPDLHSELNLSSLELGDSALYFCASSVGMRETQYFGPGTRLLVL.

This clone was seen a few times. The same CDR3 arises from other DNA sequences in this sample as well. The chain recombines TRBV19 with TRBJ2-1; 10 bases map to TRBD1. V gave up 4 bases and J gave up 9 bases; unmatched junction bases: 12. This CDR3 has 16 residues. Germline CDR1 is LNHDA and CDR2 is SQIVND (reference sequence). The CDR3 nucleotides are TGTGCCAGTAGTACGGCGGGACAGGGGACTTGGGGTGAGCAGTTCTTC. Its protein product is CASSTAGQGTWGEQFF.

V gene TRBV19 combines with J gene TRBJ2-1; TRBD2 aligns across 14 bases. In germline, CDR1 is LNHDA, CDR2 SQIVND (reference sequence). The CDR3 consists of 19 residues. The ends lost 5 bases at V and 0 bases at J; junction bases unmatched: 9. CDR3 DNA sequence: TGTGCCAGTAGTTTGACTAGCGGGAGGGCCAATCCCTCCTACAATGAGCAGTTCTTC. Its protein product is CASSLTSGRANPSYNEQFF. Variable domain in full (rest from reference TRBV19 and TRBJ2-1): DGGITQSPKYLFRKEGQNVTLSCEQNLNHDAMYWYRQDPGQGLRLIYYSQIVNDFQKGDIAEGYSVSREKKESFPLTVTSAQKNPTAFYLCASSLTSGRANPSYNEQFFGPGTRLTVL.

The chain is built from TRBV28 and TRBJ1-3, with D perhaps TRBD1 (6 bases). V lost 6 bases and J 2 bases, leaving 14 bases between the germline ends. This CDR3 region has 15 residues. Germline loops: CDR1 MDHEN, CDR2 SYDVKM. The CDR3 loop reads CASRLRGGAGNTIYF. The CDR3 region has the DNA TGTGCCAGCAGGTTAAGGGGGGGAGCTGGAAACACCATATATTTT. Together with reference TRBV28 and TRBJ1-3, the CDR3 gives the full variable domain: DVKVTQSSRYLVKRTGEKVFLECVQDMDHENMFWYRQDPGLGLRLIYFSYDVKMKEKGDIPEGYSVSREKKERFSLILESASTNQTSMYLCASRLRGGAGNTIYFGEGSWLTVV.

This clone occurred a few times. This chain joins TRBV29-1 and TRBJ2-5; 7 bases match TRBD1. CDR3 length: 15 amino acids. CDR1 and CDR2 (germline): SQVTM, ANQGSEA. After removal of 2 bases from V and 0 bases from J, the junction contained 6 bases not matched to a gene. The CDR3 coding sequence is TGCAGCGTTGAAAAGGGGGCGGCTTACCAAGAGACCCAGTACTTC. Protein: CSVEKGAAYQETQYF.

This clone has a single count. This chain joins TRBV7-9 and TRBJ1-6; D uncertain. The germline V and J ends were trimmed by 1 base and 5 bases, with 6 bases remaining between them. CDR1 SEHNR and CDR2 FQNEAQ come from the germline V gene (reference sequence). CDR3 length: 14 residues. The CDR3 reads CASSLGGDNSPLHF. The CDR3, as DNA: TGTGCCAGCAGCTTAGGCGGCGATAATTCACCCCTCCACTTT.